The next 20 T cell receptor beta chains were all read from a single sample in a study of T cells in Graves' hyperthyroidism and ophthalmopathy. RNA transcripts were the template for amplifying TCR beta CDR3 regions. A set of HTBI primers served as the primers for a first-round RT-PCR of the TCR CDR3. Using its own MiXCR run on the multiplex PCR reads, TCRdb lists one record per CDR3 protein. The top ten hold approximately 7.4% of the sample, which has some 560,000 distinct CDR3 sequences, around a sixth seen once. The material sequenced was blood. Every receptor here comes from a woman aged 30 to 39 with Graves' hyperthyroidism.

This clonotype showed up many times. The J gene is TRBJ1-1, the V gene TRBV6-1; D perhaps matches TRBD1 (5 bases). The CDR3 consists of 14 residues. V lost 5 bases to trimming and J lost 1 base, with 11 bases between them. CDR1 and CDR2 (germline): MNHNS, SASEGT. The CDR3 DNA follows: TGTGCCAGCAGTTCTTGGAGGGGGAACACTGAAGCTTTCTTT. It encodes CASSSWRGNTEAFF.

This sequence joins TRBV20-1 and TRBJ2-4, with TRBD2 identical over 9 bases. CDR1 is DFQATT and CDR2 is SNEGSKA in the germline V gene (reference sequence). This CDR3 region has 14 residues. With 3 bases clipped from V and 9 bases from J, the junction kept 9 bases outside the gene matches. The CDR3 protein is CSASALAGSGIQYF. DNA of the CDR3: TGCAGTGCTAGTGCGCTAGCGGGAAGTGGCATTCAGTACTTC.

This clonotype has ten or more counts. The V and J genes are TRBV3-1 and TRBJ1-4; the D is unclear. CDR3 size: 15 residues. Germline V gives CDR1 LGHDT, CDR2 YNNKEL (reference sequence). The germline V and J ends were trimmed by 1 base and 1 base, with 7 bases remaining between them. The CDR3 DNA is TGTGCCAGCAGCCAAGTCAGCGGAACTAATGAAAAACTGTTTTTT. It codes for CASSQVSGTNEKLFF. The whole variable domain, remainder taken from reference TRBV3-1 and TRBJ1-4, is DTAVSQTPKYLVTQMGNDKSIKCEQNLGHDTMYWYKQDSKKFLKIMFSYNNKELIINETVPNRFSPKSPDKAHLNLHINSLELGDSAVYFCASSQVSGTNEKLFFGSGTQLSVL.

This clonotype was counted many times. V and J are TRBV29-1 and TRBJ2-5; weak D call: TRBD1 (6 bases). This CDR3 region has 12 residues. The germline V gene has CDR1 SQVTM and CDR2 ANQGSEA. With 6 bases removed from V and 5 bases from J, the gap between germline ends came to 13 bases. The CDR3 nucleotides are TGCAGCGTAGACAGGTTCCGGGAGACCCAGTACTTC. Translation: CSVDRFRETQYF.

This clonotype was recorded at least ten times. The chain employs TRBV30 and TRBJ2-1, with TRBD2 matching 13 bases. Germline V lookup: CDR1 GTSNPN, CDR2 SVGIG (reference sequence). The ends lost 5 bases at V and 7 bases at J; junction bases unmatched: 8. This CDR3 spans 15 amino acids. For the CDR3, the DNA is TGTGCCTGGCAACGTGGACTAGCGGGAGTTAATGAGCAGTTCTTC. Its protein is CAWQRGLAGVNEQFF.

The V gene is TRBV24-1, the J gene TRBJ2-2, with 12 nucleotides matching TRBD2. The CDR3 has 19 residues. CDR1 is KGHDR and CDR2 is SFDVKD in the germline V gene. CDR3 sequence reads: CARGGAERLAGVHVGELFF. CDR3 in DNA: TGTGCACGGGGAGGGGCGGAGCGACTAGCGGGAGTGCATGTCGGGGAGCTGTTTTTT.

Of note for this clonotype: A read error is possible here, since a much larger clone lies one base away. The chain uses TRBV12-3 or TRBV12-4 and TRBJ2-2, with 8 bases identical to TRBD2. V shed 8 bases, J shed 0 bases, and the junction held 5 bases outside the gene matches. The CDR3 totals 15 residues. CDR3 residues: CASPRGLANTGELFF. Written as DNA, the CDR3 is TGTGCCAGCCCTCGGGGACTAGCGAACACCGGGGAGCTGTTTTTT.

In its sample, this clonotype was seen a few times. The chain recombines TRBV7-6 with TRBJ2-1; the D is unclear. The CDR3 contains 12 residues. V lost 5 bases and J 7 bases, leaving 9 bases between the germline ends. Germline V gene sequence: CDR1 SGHVS, CDR2 FNYEAQ. CDR3: CASSPARNEQFF. The CDR3 DNA is TGTGCCAGCAGCCCCGCCCGAAATGAGCAGTTCTTC.

The sample holds a few counts of this clonotype. The chain employs TRBV2 and TRBJ2-2, with a weak D call TRBD2 (5 bases). V gave up 6 bases and J gave up 5 bases, with 16 bases separating them. The CDR3 is made up of 15 amino acids. CDR1 is SNHLY, CDR2 FYNNEI, per germline. The CDR3 coding sequence is TGTGCCAGCAGGAGGGAACTAGTAGGTACCGGGGAGCTGTTTTTT. It is translated as CASRRELVGTGELFF.

V is TRBV5-1 and J is TRBJ2-7, with D possibly matching TRBD1 (6 bases). Trimming cost V 4 bases and J 1 base, with 15 bases left between them. This CDR3 is built from 15 residues. Germline values: CDR1 SGHRS, CDR2 YFSETQ. Here the CDR3 reads CASSQGGQASYEQYF. Here the CDR3 DNA reads TGCGCCAGCAGCCAAGGGGGTCAGGCGTCCTACGAGCAGTACTTC. The complete variable domain, with remaining parts taken from reference TRBV5-1 and TRBJ2-7, reads KAGVTQTPRYLIKTRGQQVTLSCSPISGHRSVSWYQQTPGQGLQFLFEYFSETQRNKGNFPGRFSGRQFSNSRSEMNVSTLELGDSALYLCASSQGGQASYEQYFGPGTRLTVT.

Many counts were recorded for this clonotype. The V gene is TRBV11-2, the J gene TRBJ1-5; no clear D. V lost 3 bases and J 4 bases, leaving 10 bases between the germline ends. Germline lookup yields CDR1 SGHAT and CDR2 FQNNGV. The CDR3 has 14 residues. CDR3 in amino acids: CASSLGSGNQPQHF. CDR3 DNA: TGTGCCAGCAGCTTGGGCTCAGGAAATCAGCCCCAGCATTTT.

Ten or more counts support this clonotype. The chain recombines TRBV24-1 with TRBJ2-1, with TRBD2 identical over 10 bases. The V segment lost 3 bases and the J segment 6 bases; nucleotides outside the gene matches: 7. Per the germline V gene, CDR1 is KGHDR and CDR2 is SFDVKD. The CDR3 totals 16 residues. DNA of the CDR3: TGTGCCACCAGTGATGCCGGGACTAGCGAGGGCAATGAGCAGTTCTTC. Translated: CATSDAGTSEGNEQFF.

This chain joins TRBV29-1 and TRBJ2-2; 12 nucleotides align to TRBD1. The CDR3 consists of 16 residues. After removal of 4 bases from V and 5 bases from J, the junction contained 8 bases not matched to a gene. Germline V lookup: CDR1 SQVTM, CDR2 ANQGSEA. The CDR3 region is CSVGDRGRKGTGELFF. The CDR3 region has the DNA TGCAGCGTTGGGGACAGGGGGCGTAAGGGAACCGGGGAGCTGTTTTTT.

The chain uses TRBV19 and TRBJ2-2; D remains unclear. The CDR3 spans 17 residues. In germline, CDR1 is LNHDA, CDR2 SQIVND (reference sequence). V was pared by 3 bases and J by 0 bases, with 14 bases between. The CDR3 coding sequence is TGTGCCAGTAGTATGGACGCGGCAGGACCGAACACCGGGGAGCTGTTTTTT. As protein: CASSMDAAGPNTGELFF.

This clonotype was seen ten or more times. This chain connects TRBV19 to TRBJ1-1; D is undetermined. The CDR3 runs to 16 residues. Germline loops: CDR1 LNHDA, CDR2 SQIVND (reference sequence). The germline V and J ends were trimmed by 4 bases and 0 bases, with 15 bases remaining between them. The CDR3 nucleotides are TGTGCCAGTAGTACTTCATGGCAGCACCTGAACACTGAAGCTTTCTTT. It translates to CASSTSWQHLNTEAFF. The variable domain in full, with the rest retrieved from reference TRBV19 and TRBJ1-1, is DGGITQSPKYLFRKEGQNVTLSCEQNLNHDAMYWYRQDPGQGLRLIYYSQIVNDFQKGDIAEGYSVSREKKESFPLTVTSAQKNPTAFYLCASSTSWQHLNTEAFFGQGTRLTVV.

This clonotype occurred many times. The chain carries TRBV30 and TRBJ1-1; TRBD1 aligns across 7 bases. Germline CDR1 and CDR2: GTSNPN and SVGIG (reference sequence). Germline trimming cut 2 bases from V and 1 base from J; bases unmatched to any gene: 4. The CDR3 sequence is 14 residues long. CDR3 loop: CAWSTGTENTEAFF. For the CDR3, the DNA is TGTGCCTGGAGTACAGGGACAGAGAACACTGAAGCTTTCTTT.

This clonotype was counted only a few times. The J gene is TRBJ2-3, the V gene TRBV13; 13 bases align to TRBD2. Per the germline V gene, CDR1 is PRHDT and CDR2 is FYEKMQ (reference sequence). The ends lost 5 bases at V and 2 bases at J; junction bases unmatched: 13. The CDR3 extends over 19 amino acids. CDR3 coding DNA: TGTGCCAGCAGCACCAGACTAGCGGGAGGAGGGAAGGTCACAGATACGCAGTATTTT. Encoded protein: CASSTRLAGGGKVTDTQYF.

This rearrangement joins TRBV30 to TRBJ2-2; D is possibly TRBD1 (5 bases). Germline loops: CDR1 GTSNPN, CDR2 SVGIG (reference sequence). The length of the CDR3 is 15 residues. Trimming cost V 4 bases and J 0 bases, with 12 bases left between them. CDR3 bases: TGTGCCTGGAACCATCTAGGGGCGAACACCGGGGAGCTGTTTTTT. Translated, it gives CAWNHLGANTGELFF.

This clonotype was counted only a few times. CDR3 amino acids: CASSQDSLAVYEQYF. The CDR3 nucleotides read TGTGCCAGCAGCCAAGATAGCCTAGCGGTCTACGAGCAGTACTTC. The gene calls are TRBV3-1 and TRBJ2-7, with TRBD2 matching over 7 bases. The CDR3 loop spans 15 amino acids. Per germline, CDR1 LGHDT and CDR2 YNNKEL (reference sequence). V dropped 0 bases and J dropped 3; count of bases not matched to a gene: 5.

This clonotype was picked up many times. The rearrangement links TRBV7-9 to TRBJ2-3; unclear D gene. CDR1 is SEHNR, CDR2 FQNEAQ, per germline (reference sequence). V was shortened by 6 bases and J by 2 bases, with 15 bases between the two germline ends. The CDR3 runs 15 residues. CDR3 sequence (DNA): TGTGCCAGCAGTCTCATGGTCTTATACACAGATACGCAGTATTTT. Translating it yields CASSLMVLYTDTQYF. Together with reference TRBV7-9 and TRBJ2-3, the CDR3 gives the full variable domain: DTGVSQNPRHKITKRGQNVTFRCDPISEHNRLYWYRQTLGQGPEFLTYFQNEAQLEKSRLLSDRFSAERPKGSFSTLEIQRTEQGDSAMYLCASSLMVLYTDTQYFGPGTRLTVL.